This T cell receptor (beta chain) was obtained from a study of T cell responses to AZD1222 COVID-19 vaccine. Study outcomes and limitations: The study found vaccine-associated CD4 TCRs spanning spike, dominant at 160-218 and 743-854. There were repertoire samples only from the period after the peak T cell response. Spike-specific TCR breadth and depth both grew after two AZD1222 doses.

Only in-frame clones appear in the TCRdb table, and some are missing; sequencing was by immunoSEQ multiplex PCR. Of about 160,000 clones listed, approximately 87% are singletons. There are a few counts of this clone. What it binds is unknown. CDR1 LNHDA and CDR2 SQIVND come from the germline V gene (reference sequence). CDR3 size: 13 residues. The V and J ends lost 6 bases and 2 bases respectively, with 10 bases between them. The chain is built from TRBV19 and TRBJ1-2; D is uncertain. The sequence was collected from an adult who received the AZD1222 COVID-19 vaccine. The material sequenced was peripheral blood, taken 28 days after the second AZD1222 dose. The CDR3 coding sequence is TGTGCCAGTAGCTTCACGGGAAACTATGGCTACACCTTC. It is translated as CASSFTGNYGYTF.